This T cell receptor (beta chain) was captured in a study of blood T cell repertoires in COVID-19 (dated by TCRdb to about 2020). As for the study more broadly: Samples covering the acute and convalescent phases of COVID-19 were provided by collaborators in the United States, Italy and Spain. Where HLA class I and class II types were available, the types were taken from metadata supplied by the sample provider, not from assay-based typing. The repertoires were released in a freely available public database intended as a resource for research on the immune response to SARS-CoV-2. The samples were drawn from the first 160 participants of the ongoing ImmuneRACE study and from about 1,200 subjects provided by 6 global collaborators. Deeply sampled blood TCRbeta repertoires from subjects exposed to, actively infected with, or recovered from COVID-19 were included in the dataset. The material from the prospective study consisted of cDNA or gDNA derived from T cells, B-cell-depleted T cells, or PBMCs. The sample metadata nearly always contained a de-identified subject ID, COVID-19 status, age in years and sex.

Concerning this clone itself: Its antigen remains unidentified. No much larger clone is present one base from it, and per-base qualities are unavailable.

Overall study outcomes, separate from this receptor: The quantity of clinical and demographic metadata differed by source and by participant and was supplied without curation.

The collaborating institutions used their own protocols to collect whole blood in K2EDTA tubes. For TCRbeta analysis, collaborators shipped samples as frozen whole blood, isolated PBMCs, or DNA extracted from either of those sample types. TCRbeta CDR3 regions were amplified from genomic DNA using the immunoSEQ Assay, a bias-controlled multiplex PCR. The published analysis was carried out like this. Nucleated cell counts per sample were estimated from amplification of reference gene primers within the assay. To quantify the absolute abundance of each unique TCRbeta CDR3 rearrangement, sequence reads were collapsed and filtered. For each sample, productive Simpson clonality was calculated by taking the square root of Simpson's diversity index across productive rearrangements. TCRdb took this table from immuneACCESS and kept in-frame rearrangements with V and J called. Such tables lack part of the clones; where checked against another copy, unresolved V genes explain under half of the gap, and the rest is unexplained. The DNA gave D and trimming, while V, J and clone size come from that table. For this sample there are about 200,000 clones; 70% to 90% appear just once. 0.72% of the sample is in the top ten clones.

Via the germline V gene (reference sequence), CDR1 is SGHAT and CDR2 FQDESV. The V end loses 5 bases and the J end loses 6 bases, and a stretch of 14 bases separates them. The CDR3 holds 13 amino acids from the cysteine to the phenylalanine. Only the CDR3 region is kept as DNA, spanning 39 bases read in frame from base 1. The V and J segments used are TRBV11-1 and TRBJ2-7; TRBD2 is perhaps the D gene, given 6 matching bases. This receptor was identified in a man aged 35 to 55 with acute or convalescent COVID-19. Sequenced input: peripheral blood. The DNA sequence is TGTGCCAGCAGCCCAGAGGGGAGGCCCGAGCAGTACTTC. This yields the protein CASSPEGRPEQYF.